These 26 T cell receptor beta chains were all obtained from the same sample, sequenced in a study of cytomegalovirus exposure and HLA in healthy donors. 60 Vbeta and 13 Jbeta primers were used in PCR. Profiling relied on immunoSEQ multiplex PCR, and the TCRdb table lists in-frame clones only, not all of them. The sample carries fewer than 150,000 clones, 60% to 80% recorded once. The sequencing sample was made of PBMCs. The receptors shown here come from a man over 45 in good health and CMV-seropositive.

The gene calls are TRBV5-6 and TRBJ2-3; D is unclear. The germline V gene encodes CDR1 SGHDT and CDR2 YYEEEE. V lost 0 bases, J lost 2 bases, and 13 bases lay in between. CDR3 length equals 16 residues. The CDR3 region is CASSLAVRLNTDTQYF. In DNA, the CDR3 is TGTGCCAGCAGCTTGGCCGTCAGATTAAACACAGATACGCAGTATTTT.

V gene TRBV7-2 combines with J gene TRBJ1-5; 7 nucleotides line up with TRBD1. CDR1 is SGHTA, CDR2 FQGNSA, per germline. The CDR3 is 14 amino acids. The trim removed 1 base at V and 4 bases at J, leaving 1 base unmatched. CDR3 in DNA: TGTGCCAGCAGCTTAGGACAGGGAAATCAGCCCCAGCATTTT. Its protein product is CASSLGQGNQPQHF.

This chain uses TRBV20-1 with TRBJ2-1; 9 nucleotides agree with TRBD1. The CDR3 is 11 residues long. Germline-derived CDR1 and CDR2 are DFQATT and SNEGSKA (reference sequence). V lost 6 bases and J lost 7; bases outside the gene matches: 1. The CDR3 here is CSAGQGNEQFF. The CDR3 bases are TGCAGTGCCGGACAGGGGAATGAGCAGTTCTTC.

The chain is built from TRBV7-2 and TRBJ2-7; 11 bases are a match to TRBD2. CDR1 is SGHTA and CDR2 is FQGNSA in the germline V gene. The CDR3 is 15 amino acids. V lost 3 bases to trimming and J lost 6 bases; unmatched junction nucleotides: 7. The CDR3, as DNA: TGTGCCAGCAGCTTGGGACTAGCGGTACGAGCCGAGCAGTACTTC. This codes for CASSLGLAVRAEQYF.

In its sample, this clone was seen once. The chain couples TRBV5-4 to TRBJ1-3; possible D gene TRBD1, 6 bases. Germline lookup yields CDR1 SGHNT and CDR2 YYREEE (reference sequence). CDR3 length: 14 residues. V was pared by 3 bases and J by 3 bases, with 10 bases between. For the CDR3, the DNA is TGTGCCAGCAGCTCCGGGACACTTGGAAACACCATATATTTT. This sequence encodes CASSSGTLGNTIYF.

The CDR3: CASSLEGDSAFF. Written as DNA, the CDR3 is TGTGCCAGCAGCCTAGAGGGGGACAGCGCTTTCTTT. This rearrangement joins TRBV6-5 to TRBJ1-1, with TRBD1 matching over 7 bases. This CDR3 is built from 12 residues. V was clipped by 6 bases and J by 11 bases; unmatched bases: 9. Germline V lookup: CDR1 MNHEY, CDR2 SVGAGI.

The CDR3: CASSESGGDAFF. CDR3 nucleotide sequence: TGTGCCAGCAGTGAATCGGGGGGTGACGCTTTCTTT. The chain carries TRBV6-1 and TRBJ1-1; maybe TRBD1 (5 bases). V dropped 2 bases and J dropped 11 bases, with 12 bases sitting between them. Germline loops: CDR1 MNHNS, CDR2 SASEGT. The CDR3 covers 12 residues.

The chain combines TRBV7-9 with TRBJ1-5, with 11 bases identical to TRBD1. The germline gives CDR1 SEHNR, CDR2 FQNEAQ (reference sequence). The V segment lost 6 bases and the J segment 6 bases; nucleotides outside the gene matches: 7. The CDR3 runs 15 residues. The CDR3 is CASSHSGTGGQPQHF. In DNA form, the CDR3 reads TGTGCCAGCAGTCATTCCGGGACAGGGGGTCAGCCCCAGCATTTT.

On this clone itself: At one end, the junction sequence differs from germline, possibly due to a read error. The V and J genes are TRBV18 and TRBJ2-2, with unresolved D. Germline CDR1 is KGHSH and CDR2 is LQKENI. This CDR3 has 15 residues. The CDR3 loop is CASSPPTLNTGELFF. The CDR3 nucleotides are TGTGCCAGCTCCCCACCAACATTGAACACCGGGGAGCTGTTTTTT.

The rearrangement links TRBV27 to TRBJ1-1; 9 nucleotides match TRBD1. Germline V CDR1 and CDR2: MNHEY, SMNVEV (reference sequence). The CDR3 runs to 16 residues. V lost 4 bases, J lost 0 bases, and 6 bases stayed unmatched. The CDR3 sequence: CASSSLYRGLNTEAFF. The CDR3 nucleotides are TGTGCCAGCAGTTCGTTATACAGGGGGCTGAACACTGAAGCTTTCTTT.

Note on this clone: Other DNA sequences in the same sample also yield this CDR3. The chain links TRBV30 to TRBJ1-6; 9 nucleotides line up with TRBD1. The germline gives CDR1 GTSNPN, CDR2 SVGIG (reference sequence). V lost 1 base to trimming and J lost 5 bases; unmatched junction nucleotides: 6. The CDR3 has 16 amino acids. The chain's CDR3 is CAWSAPGTGNNSPLHF. The CDR3 region has the DNA TGTGCCTGGAGTGCTCCCGGGACAGGGAATAATTCACCCCTCCACTTT.

This clone occurred once. The V and J genes are TRBV5-1 and TRBJ1-2, with 7 bases fitting TRBD1. The germline V gene encodes CDR1 SGHRS and CDR2 YFSETQ. V trimming: 0 bases; J trimming: 5 bases; junction bases outside the gene matches: 7. The CDR3 has 15 residues. The CDR3 DNA is TGCGCCAGCAGCTTGGCCGAGGGGGACAGATATGGCTACACCTTC. It codes for CASSLAEGDRYGYTF.

This chain connects TRBV7-2 to TRBJ2-1; TRBD1 is a possible D gene (5 bases). CDR3 length: 14 residues. Per the germline V gene, CDR1 is SGHTA and CDR2 is FQGNSA. The V end lost 5 bases, the J end lost 2 bases, and 10 bases lay between the germline ends. DNA for the CDR3: TGTGCCAGCAGCCAGGGCCCCACCTACAATGAGCAGTTCTTC. It specifies CASSQGPTYNEQFF.

The J gene is TRBJ2-4, the V gene TRBV13; D remains unclear. Per the germline V gene, CDR1 is PRHDT and CDR2 is FYEKMQ (reference sequence). Trimming cost V 4 bases and J 0 bases, with 13 bases left between them. This CDR3 region has 16 residues. CDR3: CASSSNGPLAKNIQYF. In DNA form, the CDR3 reads TGTGCCAGCAGCTCGAATGGCCCCCTAGCCAAAAACATTCAGTACTTC.

This clone was seen a handful of times. This chain connects TRBV25-1 to TRBJ2-7, with 8 bases fitting TRBD1. CDR1 is MGHDK, CDR2 SYGVNS, per germline. Trimming cost V 6 bases and J 7 bases; bases outside gene matches: 8. The CDR3 runs 13 residues. The CDR3 DNA sequence: TGTGCCAGCAGCGGACAGGGTGAGGCGGAGCAGTACTTC. This sequence encodes CASSGQGEAEQYF.

This clone has just a few counts. The CDR3 region is CAWSVIYGTGRSYNSPLHF. The DNA for the CDR3 is TGTGCCTGGAGTGTAATTTACGGGACAGGTCGATCCTATAATTCACCCCTCCACTTT. The V gene is TRBV30, the J gene TRBJ1-6; 8 bases line up with TRBD1. J gave up 1 base and V 0 bases, and 11 bases lay outside the gene matches. Germline V gene data show CDR1 as GTSNPN and CDR2 as SVGIG (reference sequence). The CDR3 loop spans 19 amino acids.

The genes are TRBV7-2 and TRBJ1-1, with D unresolved. The CDR3 has 15 amino acids. V shed 1 base and J shed 6 bases, with 15 bases lying between them. Germline V gives CDR1 SGHTA, CDR2 FQGNSA. CDR3 DNA: TGTGCCAGCAGCTTAGGTGGCCTCGCTCAGTCTGAAGCTTTCTTT. Translation gives CASSLGGLAQSEAFF.

J is TRBJ1-5 and V is TRBV7-2; D might be TRBD1 (5 bases). V was clipped by 2 bases and J by 2 bases, with 10 bases between them. The CDR3 is made up of 15 amino acids. From germline, CDR1 is SGHTA and CDR2 FQGNSA. CDR3 bases: TGTGCCAGCAGCTTACAGGGTGGTGGCAATCAGCCCCAGCATTTT. Translation: CASSLQGGGNQPQHF.

This sequence joins TRBV19 and TRBJ2-7; 7 bases fit TRBD1. V lost 5 bases to trimming and J lost 6 bases; unmatched junction nucleotides: 7. CDR1 is LNHDA and CDR2 is SQIVND in the germline V gene (reference sequence). CDR3 size: 13 residues. CDR3 sequence reads: CASSSRQGVEQYF. The CDR3 coding sequence is TGTGCCAGTAGTTCCAGACAGGGTGTCGAGCAGTACTTC.

This chain connects TRBV2 to TRBJ1-2; 8 bases map to TRBD1. Germline loops: CDR1 SNHLY, CDR2 FYNNEI. The CDR3 runs 16 residues. J gave up 4 bases and V 3 bases, and 10 bases lay outside the gene matches. CDR3 loop: CASSEQGAGYSYGYTF. The CDR3 coding sequence is TGTGCCAGCAGTGAGCAGGGGGCGGGCTATTCCTATGGCTACACCTTC.

Worth noting for this clone: Relative to the germline gene, one junction end is altered; a read error may explain this. The J gene is TRBJ2-2, the V gene TRBV7-7, with 7 bases identical to TRBD1. Germline CDR1 SSHAT, CDR2 FNYEAQ (reference sequence). The CDR3 consists of 15 residues. The CDR3 sequence: CASSLGRQGAGELFF. Here the CDR3 DNA reads TGTGCTAGCAGCTTAGGGCGCCAGGGGGCCGGGGAGCTGTTTTTT.

The chain is built from TRBV7-8 and TRBJ1-6; D is uncertain. Looked up from germline, CDR1 is SGHVS and CDR2 is FQNEAQ. The germline V and J ends were trimmed by 1 base and 9 bases, with 13 bases remaining between them. This CDR3 is built from 15 residues. CDR3 DNA: TGTGCCAGCAGCTTAGGTGAGGGAGTAAGTTCACCCCTCCACTTT. Its protein is CASSLGEGVSSPLHF. Combining the CDR3 with reference TRBV7-8 and TRBJ1-6 gives the whole variable domain GAGVSQSPRYKVAKRGQDVALRCDPISGHVSLFWYQQALGQGPEFLTYFQNEAQLDKSGLPSDRFFAERPEGSVSTLKIQRTQQEDSAVYLCASSLGEGVSSPLHFGNGTRLTVT.

J is TRBJ2-7 and V is TRBV6-1; D remains ambiguous. Trimming pared 6 bases from V and 4 bases from J, leaving 13 bases between. This CDR3 spans 13 amino acids. CDR1 and CDR2 from the germline V gene are MNHNS and SASEGT. This CDR3 reads CASRLVVTYEQYF. The CDR3 bases are TGTGCCAGCAGGCTAGTAGTAACTTACGAGCAGTACTTC.

The chain is built from TRBV5-4 and TRBJ1-2; D is unclear. The V gene's germline CDR1 is SGHNT and CDR2 YYREEE (reference sequence). This CDR3 region has 12 residues. V lost 0 bases and J 8 bases, leaving 8 bases between the germline ends. The CDR3 loop is CASSLEVGGYTF. The CDR3 coding sequence is TGTGCCAGCAGCTTGGAGGTCGGGGGCTACACCTTC. Filled out from reference TRBV5-4 and TRBJ1-2, the complete variable domain reads ETGVTQSPTHLIKTRGQQVTLRCSSQSGHNTVSWYQQALGQGPQFIFQYYREEENGRGNFPPRFSGLQFPNYSSELNVNALELDDSALYLCASSLEVGGYTFGSGTRLTVV.

The chain is built from TRBV30 and TRBJ1-5, with TRBD1 matching 7 bases. CDR1 is GTSNPN, CDR2 SVGIG, per germline (reference sequence). This CDR3 region has 16 residues. The V and J ends lost 3 bases and 4 bases, in that order; junction bases with no gene match: 12. CDR3 amino acids: CAWRASGTEFNQPQHF. Written as DNA, the CDR3 is TGTGCCTGGAGAGCGTCCGGGACAGAATTTAATCAGCCCCAGCATTTT.

V and J are TRBV27 and TRBJ1-1, with a weak D call TRBD1 (6 bases). Trimming pared 1 base from V and 4 bases from J, leaving 13 bases between. This CDR3 has 15 residues. The germline gives CDR1 MNHEY, CDR2 SMNVEV (reference sequence). CDR3 nucleotides: TGTGCCAGCAGTTTATTTGGGGGCGGCGGCACTGAAGCTTTCTTT. Protein: CASSLFGGGGTEAFF.